These 20 T cell receptor beta chains share one sample of origin, sequenced in a study of response to subunit inactivated influenza vaccine (dated 2018 in TCRdb). Reading the label with the study, this specimen's time point is: approximately 40 days after influenza vaccine administration. The library was prepared using RT-PCR. Sequencing was carried out with an Illumina HiSeq 2500. TCRdb ran its own pipeline on the public reads, namely fastp trimming at Q25 and MiXCR clone calling, and kept in-frame beta chains. Rows with one shared CDR3 protein collapse into an entry with the most common genes and DNA. The sample profile shows hundreds of thousands of distinct CDR3 sequences; under 15% of them were found once. Clones ranked in the top ten supply around 13% of the sample. This material consisted of PBMCs from blood, taken roughly 48 days after vaccination. Receptor source: a man aged 50 to 60 who received an inactivated influenza vaccine. Donor details come from another sample of the same person, matched by shared clones.

This clonotype was observed many times. The genes are TRBV5-1 and TRBJ2-1, with 8 bases identical to TRBD1. From germline, CDR1 is SGHRS and CDR2 YFSETQ. J gave up 5 bases and V 4 bases, and 8 bases lay outside the gene matches. The CDR3 sequence is 15 residues long. CDR3 DNA sequence: TGCGCCAGCAGCCCCGGGACAGGAGGGGACAATGAGCAGTTCTTC. Translation: CASSPGTGGDNEQFF.

This clonotype was detected ten times or more. The gene calls are TRBV20-1 and TRBJ2-4, with D possibly matching TRBD1 (6 bases). V lost 3 bases and J lost 11, with 14 bases in between. There are 12 residues in the CDR3. Germline loops: CDR1 DFQATT, CDR2 SNEGSKA (reference sequence). In DNA form, the CDR3 reads TGCAGTGCTAGTGGGGGCAGGCTCCTTCAGTACTTC. Translation gives CSASGGRLLQYF.

Here the CDR3 reads CASSLREYQPQHF. The CDR3 nucleotides are TGTGCCAGCAGTTTACGGGAATATCAGCCCCAGCATTTT. V is TRBV28 and J is TRBJ1-5; D gene ambiguous. V lost 2 bases, J lost 5 bases, and 7 bases lay in between. Germline assignment: CDR1 MDHEN and CDR2 SYDVKM. The CDR3 consists of 13 residues.

This clonotype was seen a few times. The CDR3 DNA sequence: TGTGCCAGCAGTTTACGCAGGGGAGCCTCCTACGAGCAGTACTTC. Its translation is CASSLRRGASYEQYF. The chain couples TRBV27 to TRBJ2-7; D perhaps matches TRBD1 (6 bases). Trimming removed 2 bases at V and 0 bases at J, with 11 bases between. CDR1 is MNHEY, CDR2 SMNVEV, per germline (reference sequence). The length of the CDR3 is 15 residues.

The genes are TRBV6-5 and TRBJ1-5; no clear D. This CDR3 contains 14 residues. The germline V gene encodes CDR1 MNHEY and CDR2 SVGAGI. V lost 4 bases to trimming and J lost 3 bases, with 10 bases between them. DNA of the CDR3: TGTGCCAGCAGTTGGGCGCAACTCAATCAGCCCCAGCATTTT. The encoded protein is CASSWAQLNQPQHF.

This clonotype was observed a handful of times. V is TRBV5-1 and J is TRBJ2-3; D possibly corresponds to TRBD1 (5 bases). Trimming shortened V by 5 bases and J by 2 bases, and 12 bases separated the two germline ends. The CDR3 consists of 14 residues. Germline values: CDR1 SGHRS, CDR2 YFSETQ. CDR3 nucleotides: TGCGCCAGCAGATCAACAGGCTACACAGATACGCAGTATTTT. As protein: CASRSTGYTDTQYF.

This sequence joins TRBV5-1 and TRBJ2-7; a possible D gene is TRBD2 (6 bases). This CDR3 region has 15 residues. Germline lookup yields CDR1 SGHRS and CDR2 YFSETQ. The V and J ends lost 0 bases and 5 bases respectively, with 15 bases between them. The chain's CDR3 is CASSLVTGVGHEQYF. The CDR3 nucleotides are TGCGCCAGCAGCTTGGTGACGGGGGTTGGCCACGAGCAGTACTTC.

In its sample, this clonotype was seen many times. The chain uses TRBV3-1 and TRBJ1-6; 12 bases match TRBD1. CDR3 length equals 19 residues. Germline lookup yields CDR1 LGHDT and CDR2 YNNKEL (reference sequence). With 0 bases clipped from V and 8 bases from J, the junction kept 11 bases outside the gene matches. CDR3 nucleotides: TGTGCCAGCAGCCAAGAGGTTGGGACAGGGGGCGTCCCTCATTCACCCCTCCACTTT. It encodes CASSQEVGTGGVPHSPLHF.

This clonotype was detected only a few times. The chain uses TRBV5-1 and TRBJ2-2; the D is unclear. The V and J ends lost 5 bases and 5 bases respectively, with 13 bases between them. Per the germline V gene, CDR1 is SGHRS and CDR2 is YFSETQ. The CDR3 runs 14 residues. CDR3 loop: CASSTSSRTGELFF. CDR3 DNA: TGCGCCAGCAGTACATCCTCGAGGACCGGGGAGCTGTTTTTT. Variable domain in full (rest from reference TRBV5-1 and TRBJ2-2): KAGVTQTPRYLIKTRGQQVTLSCSPISGHRSVSWYQQTPGQGLQFLFEYFSETQRNKGNFPGRFSGRQFSNSRSEMNVSTLELGDSALYLCASSTSSRTGELFFGEGSRLTVL.

This clonotype showed up just a few times. The CDR3 region has the DNA TGTGCCAGCAGCCCAGACACGAGCTCCTACAATGAGCAGTTCTTC. It specifies CASSPDTSSYNEQFF. The V and J genes are TRBV7-2 and TRBJ2-1; D gene ambiguous. Trimming pared 5 bases from V and 0 bases from J, leaving 11 bases between. The CDR3 sequence is 15 residues long. CDR1 is SGHTA, CDR2 FQGNSA, per germline.

This clonotype was counted only a few times. V and J are TRBV6-1 and TRBJ1-3, with D tentatively TRBD1 (6 bases). V lost 5 bases and J 4 bases, leaving 18 bases between the germline ends. CDR3 length equals 16 residues. Germline CDR1 is MNHNS and CDR2 is SASEGT. CDR3 sequence reads: CASSKAGHLAGNTIYF. In nucleotides, the CDR3 is TGTGCCAGCAGTAAGGCGGGACATCTTGCAGGAAACACCATATATTTT.

This clonotype was seen at least ten times. The chain uses TRBV20-1 and TRBJ2-7, with 7 bases identical to TRBD2. The CDR3 is made up of 14 amino acids. From germline, CDR1 is DFQATT and CDR2 SNEGSKA (reference sequence). V dropped 0 bases and J dropped 0; count of bases not matched to a gene: 2. CDR3 sequence reads: CSARDWGGSYEQYF. The CDR3 nucleotides are TGCAGTGCTAGAGATTGGGGGGGCTCCTACGAGCAGTACTTC.

The rearrangement links TRBV5-1 to TRBJ2-6, with 9 positions matching TRBD1. Losses at the gene ends were 7 bases for V and 0 bases for J; bases not matched to a gene: 2. CDR1 and CDR2 from the germline V gene are SGHRS and YFSETQ. This CDR3 has 15 amino acids. CDR3 sequence (DNA): TGCGCCAGCGGGACAGGGCCCTCTGGGGCCAACGTCCTGACTTTC. It specifies CASGTGPSGANVLTF.

This clonotype was counted many times. The chain recombines TRBV20-1 with TRBJ2-7; D gene unclear. Germline CDR1 and CDR2: DFQATT and SNEGSKA (reference sequence). The CDR3 has 12 amino acids. The V gene lost 6 bases and the J gene lost 1 base, with 10 bases spanning the gap. As DNA, the CDR3 is TGCAGTGCCCAGGACCGTTCCTACGAGCAGTACTTC. Translating gives CSAQDRSYEQYF.

The table lists this clonotype with a few counts. This rearrangement joins TRBV7-2 to TRBJ2-3; 9 bases match TRBD2. CDR3 size: 15 residues. With 3 bases clipped from V and 6 bases from J, the junction kept 7 bases outside the gene matches. Germline values: CDR1 SGHTA, CDR2 FQGNSA. CDR3: CASSLVSGRPDTQYF. The CDR3 DNA reads TGTGCCAGCAGCTTGGTTAGCGGGAGACCCGATACGCAGTATTTT. Full variable domain (missing parts from reference TRBV7-2 and TRBJ2-3): GAGVSQSPSNKVTEKGKDVELRCDPISGHTALYWYRQSLGQGLEFLIYFQGNSAPDKSGLPSDRFSAERTGGSVSTLTIQRTQQEDSAVYLCASSLVSGRPDTQYFGPGTRLTVL.

V and J are TRBV10-3 and TRBJ1-1, with D possibly matching TRBD1 (6 bases). Trimming took 5 bases from V and 7 from J, leaving 11 bases between them. Germline assignment: CDR1 ENHRY and CDR2 SYGVKD. The CDR3 covers 12 residues. The CDR3 DNA reads as TGTGCCATCAGTTTGGGAGGGGGTGAAGCTTTCTTT. Translated, it gives CAISLGGGEAFF.

This clonotype has ten or more counts. The rearrangement joins TRBV20-1 to TRBJ2-3, with D tentatively TRBD2 (6 bases). Germline V gene data show CDR1 as DFQATT and CDR2 as SNEGSKA (reference sequence). V was trimmed by 0 bases and J by 6 bases, leaving 19 bases between them. CDR3 length: 16 amino acids. CDR3 coding DNA: TGCAGTGCTAGAGATCTCGTGGGACTCCCCTCGGATACGCAGTATTTT. Encoded protein: CSARDLVGLPSDTQYF.

In DNA, the CDR3 is TGTGCCAGCAGTCCGTCGAACAGGGGGCATAGCTATGGCTACACCTTC. Its protein is CASSPSNRGHSYGYTF. V gene TRBV12-3 or TRBV12-4 combines with J gene TRBJ1-2; 9 bases fit TRBD1. CDR3 length equals 16 residues. J gave up 4 bases and V 5 bases, and 11 bases lay outside the gene matches.

A few counts support this clonotype. The CDR3, as DNA: TGTGCCACCACAGACAGCACAGATACGCAGTATTTT. The encoded protein is CATTDSTDTQYF. The genes are TRBV24-1 and TRBJ2-3; D gene ambiguous. From germline, CDR1 is KGHDR and CDR2 SFDVKD. The V gene lost 8 bases and the J gene lost 0 bases, with 5 bases spanning the gap. CDR3 length equals 12 residues.

V gene TRBV12-3 or TRBV12-4 combines with J gene TRBJ2-4, with TRBD1 identical over 7 bases. Unmatched junction bases numbered 4, after V lost 4 bases and J lost 7 bases. There are 13 residues in the CDR3. For the CDR3, the DNA is TGTGCCAGCAGTTCCCGGACAGGTAACATTCAGTACTTC. It codes for CASSSRTGNIQYF.